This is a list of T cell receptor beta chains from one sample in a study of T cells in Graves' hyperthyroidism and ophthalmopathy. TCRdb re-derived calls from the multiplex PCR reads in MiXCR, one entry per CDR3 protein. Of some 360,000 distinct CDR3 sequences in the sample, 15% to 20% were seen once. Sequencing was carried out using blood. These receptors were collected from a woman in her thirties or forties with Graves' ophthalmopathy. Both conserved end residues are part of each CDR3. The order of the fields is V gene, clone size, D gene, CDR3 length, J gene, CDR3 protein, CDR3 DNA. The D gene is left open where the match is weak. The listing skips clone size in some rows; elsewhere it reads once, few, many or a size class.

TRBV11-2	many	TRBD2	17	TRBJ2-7	CASSPGGYRSNSYEQYF	TGTGCCAGCAGCCCGGGAGGGTACAGATCGAACTCCTACGAGCAGTACTTC
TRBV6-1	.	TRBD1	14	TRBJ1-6	CASSHGQVNSPLHF	TGTGCCAGCAGCCACGGACAGGTTAATTCACCCCTCCACTTT
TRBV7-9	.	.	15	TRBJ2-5	CASSLQGFEGETQYF	TGTGCCAGCAGCCTACAGGGTTTTGAGGGAGAGACCCAGTACTTC
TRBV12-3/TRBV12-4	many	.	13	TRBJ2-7	CASSLVQGHEQYF	TGTGCCAGCAGTTTAGTCCAGGGCCACGAGCAGTACTTC
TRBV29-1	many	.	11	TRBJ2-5	CSVEKQETQYF	TGCAGCGTTGAGAAACAAGAGACCCAGTACTTC
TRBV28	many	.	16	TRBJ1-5	CASSPPGWGVNQPQHF	TGTGCCAGCAGTCCGCCCGGGTGGGGCGTGAATCAGCCCCAGCATTTT
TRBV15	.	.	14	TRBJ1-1	CATSRDGSGTEAFF	TGTGCCACCAGCAGAGATGGGAGTGGGACTGAAGCTTTCTTT
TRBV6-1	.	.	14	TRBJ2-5	CATHASGLVETQYF	TGTGCCACCCATGCGTCAGGGCTAGTGGAGACGCAGTACTTC
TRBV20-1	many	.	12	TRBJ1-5	CSAARGNQPQHF	TGCAGTGCTGCCCGGGGCAATCAGCCCCAGCATTTT
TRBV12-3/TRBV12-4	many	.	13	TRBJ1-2	CASSRGTADGYTF	TGTGCCAGCAGCCGCGGGACGGCGGATGGCTACACCTTC
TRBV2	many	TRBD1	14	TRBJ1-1	CASSEATGGTEAFF	TGTGCCAGCAGTGAGGCTACAGGGGGCACTGAAGCTTTCTTT
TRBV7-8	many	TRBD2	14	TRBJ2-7	CASSLARGAYEQYF	TGTGCCAGCAGCTTAGCGCGGGGGGCCTACGAGCAGTACTTC
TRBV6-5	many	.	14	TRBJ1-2	CASSYRDTASGYTF	TGTGCCAGCAGTTATCGGGACACCGCCAGCGGCTACACCTTC
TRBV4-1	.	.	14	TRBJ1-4	CASSPDQTNEKLFF	TGCGCCAGCAGCCCGGACCAAACTAATGAAAAACTGTTTTTT
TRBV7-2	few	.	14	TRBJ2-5	CASSLIQGQETQYF	TGTGCCAGCAGCTTAATACAGGGTCAAGAGACCCAGTACTTC
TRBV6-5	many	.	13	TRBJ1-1	CASSYGENTEAFF	TGTGCCAGCAGTTACGGGGAGAACACTGAAGCTTTCTTT
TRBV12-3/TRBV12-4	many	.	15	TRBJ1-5	CASSSQGLSNQPQHF	TGTGCCAGCAGTTCACAGGGCCTGAGCAATCAGCCCCAGCATTTT
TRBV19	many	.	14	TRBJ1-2	CASSNGGHTYGYTF	TGTGCCAGTAGTAACGGGGGACATACTTATGGCTACACCTTC
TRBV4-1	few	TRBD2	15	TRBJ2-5	CASSPEGRGQETQYF	TGCGCCAGCAGCCCCGAGGGGAGGGGACAAGAGACCCAGTACTTC
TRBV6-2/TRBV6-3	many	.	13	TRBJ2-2	CASLGQNTGELFF	TGTGCCAGCCTTGGACAGAACACCGGGGAGCTGTTTTTT
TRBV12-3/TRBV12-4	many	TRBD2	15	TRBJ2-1	CASSEAGGAYNEQFF	TGTGCCAGCAGTGAAGCGGGGGGAGCCTACAATGAGCAGTTCTTC